Included here is one TCR beta chain sequence, with context. This sample stems from a study of blood T cell repertoires in COVID-19. At the level of the study: There were acute and convalescent COVID-19 samples, and they came from the United States, Italy and Spain. The cDNA or gDNA used as material had been derived from T cells, B-cell-depleted T cells, or PBMCs.

CDR3 length: 17 residues. J was trimmed by 9 bases and V by 0 bases; bases with no gene match: 8. CDR1 and CDR2 from the germline V gene are LNHDA and SQIVND (reference sequence). Methods used by the authors: Amplification with reference gene primers provided the estimates of nucleated cell counts. Sequencing was performed with immunoSEQ multiplex PCR; in TCRdb, only in-frame clones are kept and a portion is missing. The V and J calls and clone size come from that table; D and trimming were worked out from the DNA. The data show a few hundred thousand clones, around 79% seen once. The TCR sequence derives from a woman older than 75 with acute or convalescent COVID-19. Source material: peripheral blood. The V call is TRBV19, the J call TRBJ2-1, with 13 nucleotides matching TRBD2. Here the CDR3 DNA reads TGTGCCAGTAGTATAGAGGGTAGACTAGCGGGAGGTACTGAGCAGTTCTTC. Its protein product is CASSIEGRLAGGTEQFF.